This T cell receptor beta chain appears in the sequencing data of a study of T-cell reconstitution after alpha-beta-depleted transplantation in children. Germline loops: CDR1 SGHNT, CDR2 YYREEE (reference sequence). This CDR3 has 14 residues. Trimming removed 2 bases from V and 6 bases from J; junction bases left unmatched: 7. This clonotype was detected only a few times. Unique molecular identifiers were built into the TCRbeta library. TCRdb re-analysed the PCR reads in MiXCR, keeping a single row per CDR3 protein. This sample has under 300,000 distinct CDR3 sequences; around a tenth occur once, and the top ten carry about 25%.

The sequencing used peripheral blood, collected 180 days after TCRalphabeta/CD19-depleted stem cell transplant. The chain has TRBV5-4 and TRBJ2-7; 8 bases match TRBD2. The clonotype originates from a male patient aged 2-15 years who had a stem cell transplant for chronic granulomatous disease, so the T cells may come from the graft donor. CDR3 coding DNA: TGTGCCAGCAGCTTAGAGCGGGAGATGGTCGAGCAGTACTTC. Translated: CASSLEREMVEQYF.